The 18 T cell receptor beta chains listed next were all sequenced from one sample in a study of shared clonotypes between healthy human individuals. The repertoire was sequenced with immunoSEQ multiplex PCR; TCRdb's copy has only in-frame clones and lacks some. The data contain a few million clones, around nine tenths of them singletons. The specimen sequenced was naive CD4+ T cells sorted from blood. The subset denotes: CD45RA+ positively selected. These receptors were taken from a man aged 18 to 35 in good health.

The sample holds a few counts of this clone. The sample contains more than one DNA sequence encoding this CDR3. The CDR3 DNA follows: TGTGCCATCAGTGACGGGGGTTACGAGCAGTACTTC. It encodes CAISDGGYEQYF. The J gene is TRBJ2-7, the V gene TRBV10-3; a weak D match, TRBD2 (6 bases). Trimming took off 3 bases at V and 4 bases at J, with 7 bases between the two ends. Germline V gives CDR1 ENHRY, CDR2 SYGVKD. The length of the CDR3 is 12 residues.

The gene calls are TRBV9 and TRBJ2-1, with D perhaps TRBD2 (5 bases). V lost 0 bases, J lost 4 bases, and 14 bases lay in between. Germline V gene lookup returns CDR1 SGDLS and CDR2 YYNGEE. The CDR3 is 16 residues long. The CDR3 bases are TGTGCCAGCAGCGTAGTGGCGGGCACTCCTTACAATGAGCAGTTCTTC. Translating gives CASSVVAGTPYNEQFF. Drawing the rest from reference TRBV9 and TRBJ2-1, the complete variable domain is DSGVTQTPKHLITATGQRVTLRCSPRSGDLSVYWYQQSLDQGLQFLIQYYNGEERAKGNILERFSAQQFPDLHSELNLSSLELGDSALYFCASSVVAGTPYNEQFFGPGTRLTVL.

The genes are TRBV18 and TRBJ1-5; D is undetermined. Germline loops: CDR1 KGHSH, CDR2 LQKENI. Between the trimmed V and J ends, which lost 2 bases and 0 bases, there was a span of 8 bases. The CDR3 extends over 15 amino acids. The CDR3 DNA follows: TGTGCCAGCTCACCAAGTGACTATAGCAATCAGCCCCAGCATTTT. It encodes CASSPSDYSNQPQHF.

Turning to this clone: A much larger clonotype is one base distant, so this may be a read error. This sample includes further DNA sequences coding for the same CDR3. V gene TRBV6-5 combines with J gene TRBJ2-7; no clear D. This CDR3 contains 11 residues. Germline V gives CDR1 MNHEY, CDR2 SVGAGI. V was trimmed by 5 bases and J by 1 base, leaving 3 bases between them. This chain's CDR3 is CASSESYEQYF. CDR3 DNA sequence: TGTGCCAGCAGTGAATCCTACGAGCAGTACTTC.

The rearrangement joins TRBV7-9 to TRBJ2-7; D ambiguous. This CDR3 has 12 amino acids. Germline CDR1 and CDR2: SEHNR and FQNEAQ (reference sequence). Trimming took 0 bases from V and 2 from J, leaving 2 bases between them. The CDR3 protein is CASSLAAYEQYF. CDR3 DNA sequence: TGTGCCAGCAGCTTAGCCGCCTACGAGCAGTACTTC.

Of note for this clone: This CDR3 is also generated by other DNA sequences in the sample. V and J are TRBV10-3 and TRBJ1-1; D may be TRBD1 (6 bases). Trimming cost V 3 bases and J 4 bases, with 12 bases left between them. Germline values: CDR1 ENHRY, CDR2 SYGVKD. The CDR3 spans 14 residues. CDR3 residues: CAISEDRMGTEAFF. CDR3 DNA sequence: TGTGCCATCAGTGAAGACAGGATGGGCACTGAAGCTTTCTTT.

This chain connects TRBV15 to TRBJ1-1; weak D call: TRBD1 (6 bases). Trimming shortened V by 1 base and J by 7 bases, and 16 bases separated the two germline ends. CDR1 is LNHNV and CDR2 is YYDKDF in the germline V gene (reference sequence). The CDR3 totals 15 residues. CDR3 region: CATSRGSSGTFEAFF. The CDR3, as DNA: TGTGCCACCAGCAGAGGGTCCTCTGGGACATTTGAAGCTTTCTTT.

This chain connects TRBV2 to TRBJ1-2, with TRBD1 matching 10 bases. The CDR3 has 15 residues. With 4 bases clipped from V and 4 bases from J, the junction kept 6 bases outside the gene matches. Germline lookup yields CDR1 SNHLY and CDR2 FYNNEI. This chain's CDR3 is CASSGGGQGSYGYTF. The CDR3, as DNA: TGTGCCAGCAGTGGAGGGGGACAGGGGAGCTATGGCTACACCTTC.

The rearrangement joins TRBV6-1 to TRBJ2-7; 11 nucleotides match TRBD2. Germline CDR1 MNHNS, CDR2 SASEGT. The V segment lost 7 bases and the J segment 12 bases; nucleotides outside the gene matches: 8. The CDR3 runs 12 residues. The CDR3 region has the DNA TGTGCCAGCACCTTAGCGGGAGGGCCGCCGTACTTC. Translated, it gives CASTLAGGPPYF.

The chain employs TRBV7-9 and TRBJ1-1, with D hard to call. Germline CDR1 and CDR2: SEHNR and FQNEAQ (reference sequence). The V gene lost 3 bases and the J gene lost 1 base, with 9 bases spanning the gap. The CDR3 is made up of 14 amino acids. CDR3 in DNA: TGTGCCAGCAGCTTCGCAGTCCCGAACACTGAAGCTTTCTTT. This gives the protein CASSFAVPNTEAFF.

V is TRBV7-9 and J is TRBJ2-3; TRBD2 matches 11 bases. The CDR3 is 13 amino acids. J was trimmed by 11 bases and V by 6 bases; bases with no gene match: 7. Germline V gives CDR1 SEHNR, CDR2 FQNEAQ (reference sequence). The CDR3 region is CASSSGTSGRQYF. The DNA of the CDR3 is TGTGCCAGCAGTTCCGGGACTAGCGGCAGGCAGTATTTT.

The chain carries TRBV6-1 and TRBJ2-1, with D hard to call. Trimming removed 2 bases from V and 2 bases from J, with 13 bases in between. Germline lookup yields CDR1 MNHNS and CDR2 SASEGT. This CDR3 spans 16 amino acids. CDR3 in DNA: TGTGCCAGCAGTGAAACCCTGTACAGCGCCTACAATGAGCAGTTCTTC. Amino acid sequence: CASSETLYSAYNEQFF.

A single count supports this clone. This sequence joins TRBV27 and TRBJ2-1, with TRBD2 matching over 9 bases. Germline CDR1 is MNHEY and CDR2 is SMNVEV (reference sequence). The ends lost 2 bases at V and 2 bases at J; junction bases unmatched: 1. CDR3 length equals 15 residues. This chain's CDR3 is CASSLGLAPYNEQFF. Here the CDR3 DNA reads TGTGCCAGCAGTTTAGGACTAGCGCCCTACAATGAGCAGTTCTTC.

The rearrangement joins TRBV5-6 to TRBJ2-5; 8 nucleotides agree with TRBD2. V trimming: 1 base; J trimming: 1 base; junction bases outside the gene matches: 3. Germline values: CDR1 SGHDT, CDR2 YYEEEE. The CDR3 runs 15 residues. The CDR3 here is CASSLRGLGQETQYF. The DNA for the CDR3 is TGTGCCAGCAGCTTGAGGGGACTAGGCCAAGAGACCCAGTACTTC.

This rearrangement joins TRBV5-8 to TRBJ1-2, with TRBD1 as a possible D gene (6 bases). V gave up 0 bases and J gave up 4 bases, with 19 bases separating them. CDR3 length equals 17 residues. Germline V gene lookup returns CDR1 SGHTS and CDR2 YDEGEE. Written as DNA, the CDR3 is TGTGCCAGCAGCTTGGTGATTTACGGGACAACTACCTATGGCTACACCTTC. Amino acids: CASSLVIYGTTTYGYTF.

The chain is built from TRBV11-2 and TRBJ1-4; the match to TRBD1 covers 7 bases. Trimming at V came to 6 bases and at J to 3 bases, leaving 13 bases not matched to a gene. Per germline, CDR1 SGHAT and CDR2 FQNNGV. The CDR3 sequence is 17 residues long. CDR3 sequence: CASRQRQGVAANEKLFF. The CDR3 nucleotides read TGTGCCAGCAGACAAAGGCAGGGGGTCGCGGCTAATGAAAAACTGTTTTTT.

There are a few counts of this clone. The rearrangement links TRBV10-1 to TRBJ2-7, with a weak D call TRBD2 (5 bases). This CDR3 contains 11 residues. CDR1 is WNHNN and CDR2 is SYGVQD in the germline V gene (reference sequence). V lost 5 bases, J lost 11 bases, and 13 bases lay in between. The CDR3 DNA is TGCGCCAGCAGTTCGGGGATCAAAAAGTACTTC. Encoded protein: CASSSGIKKYF.

For the CDR3, the DNA is TGTGCCAGCAGCAATCGAGCGGAAGGAACCTACGAGCAGTACTTC. Protein sequence: CASSNRAEGTYEQYF. The J gene is TRBJ2-7, the V gene TRBV7-2; D is possibly TRBD2 (5 bases). Germline assignment: CDR1 SGHTA and CDR2 FQGNSA. Between the trimmed V and J ends, which lost 5 bases and 2 bases, there was a span of 16 bases. CDR3 length equals 15 residues.